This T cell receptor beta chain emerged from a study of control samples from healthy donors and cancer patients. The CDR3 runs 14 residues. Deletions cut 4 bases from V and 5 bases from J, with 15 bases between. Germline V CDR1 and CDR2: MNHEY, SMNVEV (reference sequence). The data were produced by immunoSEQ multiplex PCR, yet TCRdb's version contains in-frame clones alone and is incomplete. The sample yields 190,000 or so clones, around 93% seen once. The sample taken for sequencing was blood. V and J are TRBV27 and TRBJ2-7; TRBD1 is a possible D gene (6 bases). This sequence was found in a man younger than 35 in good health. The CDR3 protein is CASSYRDIFHEQYF. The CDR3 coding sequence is TGTGCCAGCAGTTACCGGGACATCTTCCACGAGCAGTACTTC.